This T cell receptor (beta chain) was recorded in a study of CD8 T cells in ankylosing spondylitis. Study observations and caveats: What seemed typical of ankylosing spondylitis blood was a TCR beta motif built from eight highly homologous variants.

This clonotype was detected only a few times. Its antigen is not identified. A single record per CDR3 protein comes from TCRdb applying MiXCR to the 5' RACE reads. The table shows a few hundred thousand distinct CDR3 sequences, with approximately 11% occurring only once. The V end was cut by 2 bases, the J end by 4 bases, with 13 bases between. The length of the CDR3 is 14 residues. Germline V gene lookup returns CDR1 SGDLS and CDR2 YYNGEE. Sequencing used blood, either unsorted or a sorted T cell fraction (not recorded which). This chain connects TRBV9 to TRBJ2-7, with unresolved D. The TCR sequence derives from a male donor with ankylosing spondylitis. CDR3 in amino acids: CASSVGVLPYEQYF. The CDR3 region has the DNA TGTGCCAGCAGCGTGGGTGTGCTCCCGTACGAGCAGTACTTC.